The clone carrying this T cell receptor (beta chain) has a single count. Only in-frame clones appear in the TCRdb table, and some are missing; sequencing was by immunoSEQ multiplex PCR. The repertoire consists of 45,000 or so clones, with around 87% occurring once and the leading ten covering over 2%. The germline V gene has CDR1 SQVTM and CDR2 ANQGSEA. The CDR3 has 12 amino acids. Trimming took off 4 bases at V and 0 bases at J, with 7 bases between the two ends. The Seattle site enrolled patients during active infection and followed them longitudinally. This record comes from a study of blood T cell repertoires in COVID-19. For the study at large: Some COVID-19 samples were acute and others convalescent; all came from the United States, Italy and Spain. T cells, B-cell-depleted T cells, or PBMCs provided the cDNA or gDNA that served as material.

The receptor comes from a woman at least 80 years old with COVID-19, enrolled during active disease. J is TRBJ2-7 and V is TRBV29-1, with no clear D. Sequenced material: peripheral blood. The CDR3 loop reads CSVVDFSYEQYF. The CDR3 DNA reads TGCAGCGTTGTCGACTTCTCCTACGAGCAGTACTTC.